The 32 T cell receptor beta chains presented below share a single source sample, sequenced in a study of monozygotic twins with inflammatory bowel disease. TCRdb re-called the 5' RACE reads; one entry per CDR3 protein, DNA not given. The specimen's table records roughly 200,000 distinct CDR3 sequences. The material sequenced was blood. The origin of the receptors is a human donor with ulcerative colitis or Crohn's disease, or a healthy co-twin of an affected twin (not recorded which).

The chain recombines TRBV19 with TRBJ2-3. The CDR3 extends over 13 amino acids. The germline gives CDR1 LNHDA, CDR2 SQIVND (reference sequence). CDR3 residues: CASSIDNTDTQYF. Based on the CDR3 plus reference TRBV19 and TRBJ2-3, the full variable domain is DGGITQSPKYLFRKEGQNVTLSCEQNLNHDAMYWYRQDPGQGLRLIYYSQIVNDFQKGDIAEGYSVSREKKESFPLTVTSAQKNPTAFYLCASSIDNTDTQYFGPGTRLTVL.

This rearrangement joins TRBV11-3 to TRBJ2-7; the TCRdb D gene call, TRBD1, has no DNA to confirm it. CDR3 length: 13 amino acids. Germline CDR1 is SGHNT and CDR2 is YENEEA. The CDR3 protein is CASSLEWGNEQYF.

This chain uses TRBV20-1 with TRBJ2-1; TCRdb selects TRBD1, and the lack of DNA leaves this call unchecked. The length of the CDR3 is 14 residues. From germline, CDR1 is DFQATT and CDR2 SNEGSKA (reference sequence). CDR3 amino acids: CSASFGGGLNEQFF.

The chain carries TRBV12-3 or TRBV12-4 and TRBJ2-7; checking the TCRdb D call of TRBD2 is not possible without DNA. The CDR3 contains 14 residues. The CDR3 sequence: CASSTGFYSGGQYF.

The CDR3 here is CASRIYVGEDYGYTF. This sequence joins TRBV6-1 and TRBJ1-2. Germline CDR1 is MNHNS and CDR2 is SASEGT. The CDR3 runs to 15 residues.

The chain's CDR3 is CASRDLGGKNEQFF. The chain recombines TRBV6-2 or TRBV6-3 with TRBJ2-1; TCRdb picks TRBD2, but there is no DNA to check that call. The CDR3 length is 14 residues. Germline loops: CDR1 MNHEY, CDR2 SVGEGT.

This chain links TRBV27 with TRBJ2-7; lacking DNA, the TRBD1 call made by TCRdb goes unchecked. CDR1 MNHEY and CDR2 SMNVEV come from the germline V gene (reference sequence). This CDR3 comprises 15 residues. The CDR3 reads CASSLKGHGAYEQYF.

The genes are TRBV12-3 or TRBV12-4 and TRBJ2-5; without DNA, the TCRdb call of TRBD1 cannot be checked. This CDR3 contains 14 residues. CDR3 residues: CASTRTGAQETQYF.

The rearrangement joins TRBV6-1 to TRBJ2-5; with no DNA, the TCRdb D assignment of TRBD1 cannot be verified. This CDR3 region has 17 residues. Germline lookup yields CDR1 MNHNS and CDR2 SASEGT. Here the CDR3 reads CASSPPLETGRRETQYF.

CDR3 protein: CASSFGQANTGELFF. V gene TRBV12-3 or TRBV12-4 combines with J gene TRBJ2-2; TCRdb's assignment of TRBD1 cannot be checked, as there is no DNA. The CDR3 totals 15 residues.

The CDR3 here is CASVGTGEADTQYF. V and J are TRBV2 and TRBJ2-3; TCRdb names TRBD1, which stays unverified in the absence of DNA. CDR1 and CDR2 from the germline V gene are SNHLY and FYNNEI. CDR3 length equals 14 residues.

The chain employs TRBV24-1 and TRBJ2-3; TCRdb selects TRBD1, and the lack of DNA leaves this call unchecked. CDR1 is KGHDR and CDR2 is SFDVKD in the germline V gene. The CDR3 length is 14 residues. The CDR3 sequence is CATSDPGSTDTQYF.

This chain uses TRBV3-1 with TRBJ1-2. This CDR3 contains 16 residues. Germline V CDR1 and CDR2: LGHDT, YNNKEL (reference sequence). The CDR3 reads CASSPRGGQGLYGYTF.

V is TRBV20-1 and J is TRBJ2-4; lacking DNA, the TRBD2 call made by TCRdb goes unchecked. The CDR3 has 16 amino acids. The germline CDR1 and CDR2 sequences are DFQATT and SNEGSKA (reference sequence). This CDR3 reads CSARDIWALAKNIQYF.

The rearrangement uses TRBV24-1 and TRBJ1-6. The germline V gene has CDR1 KGHDR and CDR2 SFDVKD. This CDR3 region has 12 residues. This CDR3 is CATRALGAPLHF.

This sequence joins TRBV11-2 and TRBJ2-3; TCRdb gives TRBD1 as the D gene, but with no DNA this cannot be confirmed. The CDR3 contains 16 residues. The germline V gene has CDR1 SGHAT and CDR2 FQNNGV. CDR3 protein: CASSPYRGAYTDTQYF.

The chain uses TRBV7-3 and TRBJ1-2; absent DNA, TCRdb's TRBD1 call cannot be checked. The CDR3 has 15 residues. The germline CDR1 and CDR2 sequences are SGHTA and FQGTGA. This chain's CDR3 is CASSPGGQGAQGYTF.

This chain uses TRBV20-1 with TRBJ1-4; TCRdb reports TRBD1, a call that lacks DNA to check it against. CDR1 is DFQATT and CDR2 is SNEGSKA in the germline V gene (reference sequence). The CDR3 contains 12 residues. CDR3 in amino acids: CSALGEREKLFF.

The J gene is TRBJ2-7, the V gene TRBV6-6. Germline loops: CDR1 MNHNY, CDR2 SVGAGI (reference sequence). The length of the CDR3 is 12 residues. Here the CDR3 reads CASSALTYEQYF.

V is TRBV2 and J is TRBJ2-7; TCRdb reports TRBD1, a call that lacks DNA to check it against. Germline V gene sequence: CDR1 SNHLY, CDR2 FYNNEI. CDR3 size: 15 residues. This CDR3 reads CASSVYDGTGVEQYF.

This rearrangement joins TRBV5-4 to TRBJ1-2; TCRdb's assignment of TRBD1 cannot be checked, as there is no DNA. CDR3 size: 13 residues. Germline CDR1 is SGHNT and CDR2 is YYREEE (reference sequence). The CDR3 sequence: CASRALGGRGYTF.

The chain carries TRBV5-5 and TRBJ2-5. Germline assignment: CDR1 SGHKS and CDR2 YYEKEE (reference sequence). CDR3 length: 14 amino acids. CDR3 region: CASSLTSTQETQYF.

The chain has TRBV11-2 and TRBJ1-3; TCRdb names TRBD1, which stays unverified in the absence of DNA. This CDR3 is 16 amino acids long. The germline CDR1 and CDR2 sequences are SGHAT and FQNNGV. CDR3: CASSLARGTDGNTIYF. The entire variable domain, with the rest obtained from reference TRBV11-2 and TRBJ1-3, is as follows: EAGVAQSPRYKIIEKRQSVAFWCNPISGHATLYWYQQILGQGPKLLIQFQNNGVVDDSQLPKDRFSAERLKGVDSTLKIQPAKLEDSAVYLCASSLARGTDGNTIYFGEGSWLTVV.

This chain links TRBV7-9 with TRBJ2-3; TCRdb proposes TRBD2, but this gene call is untestable without DNA. CDR3 length equals 15 residues. Germline CDR1 reads SEHNR; CDR2 reads FQNEAQ (reference sequence). This CDR3 reads CASSLSSPSTDTQYF.

The chain employs TRBV19 and TRBJ2-7. This CDR3 is 14 amino acids long. Germline V CDR1 and CDR2: LNHDA, SQIVND (reference sequence). The CDR3 loop reads CASSIKGRTYEQYF.

This sequence joins TRBV10-3 and TRBJ1-1; the D call of TRBD1 rests on TCRdb alone, since no DNA is present to check it. The CDR3 contains 16 residues. Germline V gene sequence: CDR1 ENHRY, CDR2 SYGVKD. The CDR3 reads CAISEGPGQGLTEAFF.

V gene TRBV20-1 combines with J gene TRBJ1-1. This CDR3 spans 12 amino acids. Germline CDR1 reads DFQATT; CDR2 reads SNEGSKA (reference sequence). CDR3 residues: CSARGDGGEAFF.

The chain is built from TRBV4-1 and TRBJ2-4; TCRdb's D call, TRBD1, is unchecked because there is no DNA. Germline CDR1 and CDR2: MGHRA and YSYEKL. The CDR3 covers 14 residues. The CDR3 loop is CASGTLLDKNIQYF.

This chain uses TRBV19 with TRBJ2-7; TCRdb reports TRBD2, a call that lacks DNA to check it against. Germline V gene data show CDR1 as LNHDA and CDR2 as SQIVND (reference sequence). The CDR3 extends over 15 amino acids. The CDR3 protein is CASSLGRTSGYEQYF.

J is TRBJ1-2 and V is TRBV4-1. The CDR3 consists of 14 residues. Germline CDR1 reads MGHRA; CDR2 reads YSYEKL. The CDR3 is CASSQVPFDYGYTF.

The gene calls are TRBV5-1 and TRBJ2-1; TCRdb picks TRBD1, but there is no DNA to check that call. CDR1 SGHRS and CDR2 YFSETQ come from the germline V gene. This CDR3 is 15 amino acids long. This CDR3 reads CASSSQTGQGDEQFF. The variable domain in full, completed from reference TRBV5-1 and TRBJ2-1, reads KAGVTQTPRYLIKTRGQQVTLSCSPISGHRSVSWYQQTPGQGLQFLFEYFSETQRNKGNFPGRFSGRQFSNSRSEMNVSTLELGDSALYLCASSSQTGQGDEQFFGPGTRLTVL.

The rearrangement joins TRBV18 to TRBJ2-1; TCRdb outputs TRBD1, but without DNA this stays unchecked. This CDR3 has 13 residues. Per the germline V gene, CDR1 is KGHSH and CDR2 is LQKENI. The CDR3 spells CASSTGTDNEQFF.